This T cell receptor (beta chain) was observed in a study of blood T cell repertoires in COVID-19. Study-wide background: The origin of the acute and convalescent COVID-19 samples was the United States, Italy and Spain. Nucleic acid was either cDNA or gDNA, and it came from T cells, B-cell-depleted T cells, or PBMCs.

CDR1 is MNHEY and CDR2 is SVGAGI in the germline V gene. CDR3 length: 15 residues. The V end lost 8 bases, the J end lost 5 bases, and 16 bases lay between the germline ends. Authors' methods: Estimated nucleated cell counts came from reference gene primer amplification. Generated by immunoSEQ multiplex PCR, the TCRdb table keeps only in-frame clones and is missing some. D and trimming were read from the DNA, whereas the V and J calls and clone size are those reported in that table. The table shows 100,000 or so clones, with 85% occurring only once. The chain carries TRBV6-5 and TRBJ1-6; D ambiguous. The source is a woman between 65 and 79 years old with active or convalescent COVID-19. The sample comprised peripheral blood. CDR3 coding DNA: TGTGCCAGCGAGGTACGGTTAGCGGATAATTCACCCCTCCACTTT. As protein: CASEVRLADNSPLHF.